This entry lists 5 T cell receptor beta chains sequenced from one sample in a study of OX40 agonist ivuxolimab in advanced cancers. TCRdb's copy holds only in-frame clones and misses some; the assay was immunoSEQ multiplex PCR. The sample shows about 77,000 clones, 65% to 90% of them seen only once. The specimen was CD4+ or CD8+ T cells sorted from blood, collected in a trial of the OX40 agonist ivuxolimab. These TCRs come from an adult with an advanced solid tumor such as melanoma, head and neck, liver or kidney cancer.

The chain couples TRBV5-1 to TRBJ2-4; possibly TRBD1 or TRBD2 for D (5 bases each). The CDR3 has 15 amino acids. The V end lost 0 bases, the J end lost 2 bases, and 9 bases lay between the germline ends. Germline V gene lookup returns CDR1 SGHRS and CDR2 YFSETQ. The CDR3 sequence: CASSLAGASKNIQYF. The DNA for the CDR3 is TGCGCCAGCAGCTTGGCCGGGGCGTCCAAAAACATTCAGTACTTC.

The chain has TRBV7-2 and TRBJ2-5, with D perhaps TRBD2 (6 bases). Between the trimmed V and J ends, which lost 5 bases and 3 bases, there was a span of 13 bases. The CDR3 has 14 amino acids. Germline V gene sequence: CDR1 SGHTA, CDR2 FQGNSA. CDR3 in amino acids: CASSLSGVEETQYF. CDR3 DNA sequence: TGTGCCAGCAGCCTTAGCGGCGTAGAAGAGACCCAGTACTTC.

J is TRBJ1-2 and V is TRBV7-9; D is ambiguous. CDR1 and CDR2 from the germline V gene are SEHNR and FQNEAQ (reference sequence). This CDR3 has 13 residues. V gave up 1 base and J gave up 1 base, with 4 bases separating them. As DNA, the CDR3 is TGTGCCAGCAGCTTAGAGGTTAACTATGGCTACACCTTC. Protein: CASSLEVNYGYTF. The full variable domain, with the rest looked up from reference TRBV7-9 and TRBJ1-2, is DTGVSQNPRHKITKRGQNVTFRCDPISEHNRLYWYRQTLGQGPEFLTYFQNEAQLEKSRLLSDRFSAERPKGSFSTLEIQRTEQGDSAMYLCASSLEVNYGYTFGSGTRLTVV.

This clone was recorded a few times. This rearrangement joins TRBV5-1 to TRBJ2-7; D may correspond to TRBD1 or TRBD2 (6 bases each). V was trimmed by 6 bases and J by 6 bases, leaving 22 bases between them. The CDR3 totals 15 residues. CDR1 SGHRS and CDR2 YFSETQ come from the germline V gene. Written as DNA, the CDR3 is TGCGCCAGCACCGGGCGAACAGGGAGGATTTCCGAGCAGTACTTC. Its protein is CASTGRTGRISEQYF.

J is TRBJ1-4 and V is TRBV5-4; 10 positions match TRBD1. CDR1 is SGHNT and CDR2 is YYREEE in the germline V gene (reference sequence). The V segment lost 4 bases and the J segment 10 bases; nucleotides outside the gene matches: 4. The CDR3 spans 13 residues. The CDR3 DNA reads TGTGCCAGCAGCCGAGACAGGGGGCCAAAACTGTTTTTT. Its protein product is CASSRDRGPKLFF.